Listed below are T cell receptor beta chains from one sample, sequenced in a study of PD-L1 blockade in urothelial cancer. Generated by immunoSEQ multiplex PCR, the TCRdb table keeps only in-frame clones and is missing some. Seen here are tens of thousands of clones, 75% to 90% observed once, and the top ten hold roughly 31%. Sequencing used PBMCs, obtained around atezolizumab (anti-PD-L1) treatment. Receptor source: a man between 60 and 75 years old with urothelial cancer. Each CDR3 is given with its conserved first and last residue. The order of the fields is D gene, clone size, J gene, V gene, CDR3 protein, CDR3 DNA. A D gene is named only where the DNA matches it firmly. For some rows the clone size is stated as once, few or many, or as a class when expanded; others skip it.

-,-,TRBJ1-1,TRBV7-2,CASSLFRGNTEAFF,TGTGCCAGCAGCTTATTCAGGGGTAACACTGAAGCTTTCTTT
-,-,TRBJ1-2,TRBV7-2,CASSLGTLGYGYTF,TGTGCCAGCAGCTTAGGGACTCTGGGCTATGGCTACACCTTC
TRBD1,-,TRBJ1-1,TRBV6-1,CASSAEPGGTEAFF,TGTGCCAGCAGTGCGGAACCAGGGGGCACTGAAGCTTTCTTT
-,-,TRBJ2-6,TRBV19,CASSISDLLRANVLTF,TGTGCCAGTAGTATTTCAGATCTCCTCCGGGCCAACGTCCTGACTTTC
TRBD2,once,TRBJ2-7,TRBV4-2,CASSQRSLAGGYEQYF,TGTGCCAGCAGCCAAAGGTCGCTAGCGGGAGGCTACGAGCAGTACTTC
-,once,TRBJ1-1,TRBV5-1,CASRDRDYTEAFF,TGCGCCAGCAGGGATCGGGACTACACTGAAGCTTTCTTT
-,-,TRBJ2-5,TRBV5-6,CASSQGPSYQETQYF,TGTGCCAGCAGCCAGGGGCCTTCGTACCAAGAGACCCAGTACTTC
TRBD1,-,TRBJ1-2,TRBV4-3,CASSQATGTGSFGYGYTF,TGCGCCAGCAGCCAAGCTACCGGGACAGGGTCCTTTGGCTATGGCTACACCTTC
TRBD1,-,TRBJ1-1,TRBV6-5,CASSYSSPGGRTEAFF,TGTGCCAGCAGTTACTCATCGCCAGGGGGGAGGACTGAAGCTTTCTTT
TRBD1,-,TRBJ1-2,TRBV7-9,CASSPRGTGQRGYTF,TGTGCCAGCAGCCCAAGGGGGACAGGGCAGCGTGGCTACACCTTC
TRBD1,-,TRBJ1-6,TRBV5-1,CASSSRQGPNSPLHF,TGCGCCAGCAGCTCCCGACAGGGGCCCAATTCACCCCTCCACTTT
-,medium-sized,TRBJ1-2,TRBV6-1,CASSERVGGDTF,TGTGCCAGCAGTGAAAGAGTAGGGGGGGACACCTTC
-,-,TRBJ2-7,TRBV6-1,CASRGARTIHEQYF,TGTGCCAGCAGGGGCGCAAGAACAATTCACGAGCAGTACTTC
-,-,TRBJ1-5,TRBV25-1,CASSERQSNQPQHF,TGTGCCAGCAGTGAGAGGCAATCCAATCAGCCCCAGCATTTT
-,-,TRBJ1-1,TRBV5-6,CASSLGARDTEAFF,TGTGCCAGCAGCCTGGGGGCGCGGGACACTGAAGCTTTCTTT
TRBD2,few,TRBJ2-1,TRBV6-1,CASSPPGGPRHEQFF,TGTGCCAGCAGTCCACCGGGAGGCCCCCGGCATGAGCAGTTCTTC